A single T cell receptor beta chain is shown here with its context. The specificity of this receptor is unknown. No base quality information exists; no much larger clone differs at one position. The method behind the library was 5' RACE. Sequencing instrument: Illumina HiSeq 2500. A second about 6 to 11 cycle PCR used a sample-barcoded 5' primer and a J-beta primer mix. A template-switch 5' adaptor carrying 12 random nucleotides introduced a unique molecular identifier onto each TCR beta cDNA molecule. At least 2.5 million CDR3-containing paired-end reads were obtained from each sample. First-strand cDNA synthesis was performed from all RNA using the Mint cDNA synthesis kit, with priming by a TRBC-specific oligonucleotide. After uracil-DNA glycosylase treatment, a first 18-cycle PCR used universal primers M1SS and BC2_uni_R on all cDNA. The paper's processing steps were these. For normalization, 1 million high-quality reads, each with a distinct molecular identifier, were randomly selected from each sample. Instead of being binned into consensus sequences, reads that shared molecular identifiers were thrown out. MiTCR, run with a Q25 quality threshold and the strictest error-elimination algorithm, handled CDR3 identification, clonotype clustering and error correction. A nonparametric unseen species model with Euler transformation was used to estimate a lower bound on total TCR beta diversity. In-frame beta chains were kept once TCRdb had trimmed the public reads at Q25 with fastp and called clones with MiXCR. Each record represents a unique CDR3 protein, reported with the most common genes and DNA among its rows. The V and J calls follow TCRdb's processing rather than the paper's. The sample table lists 700,000 or so distinct CDR3 sequences, 22% of them with a count of one. Of the sample, about 22% falls within the top ten clones.

These data come from a study of blood T cells in healthy people across ages (dated by TCRdb to about 2015). About the investigation overall: In model experiments, template switching captured about one uniquely barcoded TCR beta cDNA molecule for every two T cells. The study analyzed two additional independent replicas of 1 million unique cDNA reads from the same blood draw for two donors, one aged 18 to 30 and one aged 80 or older. To avoid experimental bias, donors of different ages were spread randomly across the sequencing lanes. Using deep sequencing normalized with unique cDNA molecular identifiers, the study measured how TCR beta repertoire diversity changes with age. Four age groups were formed from the donors: young (average about 15 years), middle-aged (more than 35), aged (roughly 58) and long-lived (approximately 78). Study-wide conclusions, independent of this receptor: The percentage of naive T cells measured by flow cytometry correlated strongly with observed TCR beta diversity. Bulk unsorted PBMC profiling prevented conclusive comparison of naive and antigen-experienced compartments. Observed TCR beta diversity per million T cells fell roughly linearly with age, and a significant reduction was already apparent by age around 36. Because the CMV infection status of the donors was unknown, age-related changes in expanded clonotypes may potentially have been confounded. Compared with the aged group, the long-lived group had more naive CD4+ T cells, fewer expanded clones and increased TCR diversity, suggesting age selection. Estimates of total diversity from one million sequenced T cells were regarded as lower bounds and underestimates.

Measured from the cysteine to the phenylalanine, the CDR3 is 18 residues long. The kept DNA is CDR3 alone, 54 bases in frame from the first base. Deletion took 0 bases off V and 5 bases off J, with a span of 20 bases between the germline ends. The donors were some 39 Caucasian individuals from Russia, aged 6 to 90 years, who were systemically healthy. Ten milliliters of peripheral blood were drawn from each donor into EDTA-treated Vacutainer tubes. Ficoll-Paque density-gradient centrifugation was used to isolate PBMCs, with at least 6 million obtained per sample. Trizol reagent was used to extract total RNA from PBMCs, with at least 5.5 micrograms per sample. For every donor, flow cytometry on a PBMC aliquot measured the percentage of naive CD45RAhigh/CD27high T cells.

This receptor was obtained from a man between 65 and 85 years old in good health. In this chain, TRBV12-3 or TRBV12-4 is recombined with TRBJ2-1, with TRBD1 perhaps the D gene, on 5 matching bases. Sequencing was done on a sample of blood. The CDR3 in this case is CASSLAYGARSLHNEQFF. The DNA sequence is as follows: TGTGCCAGCAGTTTAGCCTATGGGGCGCGGTCCCTTCACAATGAGCAGTTCTTC.